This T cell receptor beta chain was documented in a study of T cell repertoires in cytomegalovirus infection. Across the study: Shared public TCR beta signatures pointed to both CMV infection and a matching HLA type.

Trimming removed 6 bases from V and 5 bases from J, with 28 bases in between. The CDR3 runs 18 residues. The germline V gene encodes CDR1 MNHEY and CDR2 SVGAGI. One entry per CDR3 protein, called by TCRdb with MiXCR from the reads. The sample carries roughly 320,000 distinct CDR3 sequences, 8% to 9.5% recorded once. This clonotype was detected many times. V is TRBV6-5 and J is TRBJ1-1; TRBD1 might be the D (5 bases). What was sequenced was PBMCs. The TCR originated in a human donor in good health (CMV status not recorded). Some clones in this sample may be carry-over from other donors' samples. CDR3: CASSPEGVIGGRYTEAFF. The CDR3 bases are TGTGCCAGCAGCCCGGAAGGGGTTATTGGAGGAAGGTATACTGAAGCTTTCTTT.